A single sample is the source of the 7 T cell receptor beta chains below, sequenced in a study of T cell responses to AZD1222 COVID-19 vaccine. Profiling relied on immunoSEQ multiplex PCR, and the TCRdb table lists in-frame clones only, not all of them. The sample records more than 95,000 clones, 82% being singletons. Specimen: peripheral blood, collected on day 0 of AZD1222 vaccination. These receptors originate from an adult in good health.

This clone came up many times. The V gene is TRBV15, the J gene TRBJ2-2, with 8 bases lining up with TRBD1. V shed 0 bases and J 5 bases; nucleotides not matched to a gene: 5. The CDR3 extends over 16 amino acids. Per the germline V gene, CDR1 is LNHNV and CDR2 is YYDKDF (reference sequence). CDR3 amino acids: CATSRDPGGRTGELFF. The CDR3 coding sequence is TGTGCCACCAGCAGAGATCCAGGGGGCCGGACCGGGGAGCTGTTTTTT.

This clone was counted a few times. The chain couples TRBV5-6 to TRBJ1-6, with 7 nucleotides matching TRBD1. The trim removed 0 bases at V and 9 bases at J, leaving 0 bases unmatched. Germline CDR1 and CDR2: SGHDT and YYEEEE. This CDR3 spans 13 amino acids. Here the CDR3 DNA reads TGTGCCAGCAGCTTGGGACAGGGTTCACCCCTCCACTTT. It translates to CASSLGQGSPLHF.

The chain carries TRBV10-3 and TRBJ2-5; 8 bases line up with TRBD1. J lost 6 bases, V lost 10 bases, and 7 bases had no gene match. The germline gives CDR1 ENHRY, CDR2 SYGVKD. The CDR3 length is 12 residues. The CDR3 DNA reads as TGTGCCACAGCGGACAGGGTGAAGACCCAGTACTTC. This translates into CATADRVKTQYF.

The CDR3 sequence: CASSQVIAGVYNEQFF. CDR3 nucleotide sequence: TGTGCCAGCAGCCAAGTAATAGCGGGGGTCTACAATGAGCAGTTCTTC. The chain links TRBV4-2 to TRBJ2-1, with 9 bases that match TRBD2. This CDR3 has 16 residues. J was trimmed by 3 bases and V by 1 base; bases with no gene match: 4. The V gene's germline CDR1 is LGHNA and CDR2 YNFKEQ.

This chain connects TRBV5-4 to TRBJ2-6, with D tentatively TRBD1 (6 bases). Per the germline V gene, CDR1 is SGHNT and CDR2 is YYREEE (reference sequence). This CDR3 spans 14 amino acids. Trimming took 10 bases from V and 4 from J, leaving 15 bases between them. CDR3 in amino acids: CAQQRGTGANVLTF. CDR3 DNA sequence: TGTGCCCAGCAGAGAGGGACAGGGGCCAACGTCCTGACTTTC.

CDR3 residues: CASSSRQNNSPLHF. DNA of the CDR3: TGTGCCAGCAGCTCCAGACAGAATAATTCACCCCTCCACTTT. The gene calls are TRBV11-1 and TRBJ1-6, with D perhaps matching TRBD1 (5 bases). Trimming cost V 4 bases and J 5 bases, with 9 bases left between them. This CDR3 region has 14 residues. In germline, CDR1 is SGHAT, CDR2 FQDESV (reference sequence).

J is TRBJ2-7 and V is TRBV28; possible D gene TRBD1, 6 bases. The germline CDR1 and CDR2 sequences are MDHEN and SYDVKM. This CDR3 is built from 13 residues. Trimming removed 6 bases at V and 2 bases at J, with 11 bases between. The CDR3 DNA reads TGTGCCAGCAGCCAAGGGGGACCCTACGAGCAGTACTTC. It codes for CASSQGGPYEQYF.